These 24 T cell receptor beta chains were sequenced from one sample in a study of T-cell reconstitution after alpha-beta-depleted transplantation in children. Unique molecular identifiers were incorporated during preparation of the TCRbeta library. MiXCR, run by TCRdb on the PCR reads, gives a single entry per CDR3 protein. The sample gives 130,000 to 150,000 distinct CDR3 sequences, around 8.8% of which show up once; 15% to 20% is in the top ten. The source material was PBMCs, mostly from graft donor cells, sampled 180 days after TCRalphabeta/CD19-depleted stem cell transplant. The receptors originated from a female patient between 2 and 15 years old who had a stem cell transplant for congenital amegakaryocytic thrombocytopenia, so the T cells may come from the graft donor.

Comment on this clonotype: A much larger clonotype is one base distant, so this may be a read error. The chain employs TRBV5-1 and TRBJ2-7; 8 bases are a match to TRBD1. Losses at the gene ends were 5 bases for V and 3 bases for J; bases not matched to a gene: 10. CDR3 length: 15 residues. Germline values: CDR1 SGHRS, CDR2 YFSETQ. The CDR3 loop is CASRSAWTGLYEQYF. CDR3 in DNA: TGCGCCAGCAGATCCGCCTGGACAGGGCTCTACGAGCAGTACTTC.

The rearrangement joins TRBV11-1 to TRBJ2-7; TRBD2 matches at 16 bases. This CDR3 is 18 amino acids long. CDR1 and CDR2 from the germline V gene are SGHAT and FQDESV (reference sequence). Losses at the gene ends were 4 bases for V and 0 bases for J; bases not matched to a gene: 6. The CDR3 coding sequence is TGTGCCAGCAGCTCGGGACTAGCGGGAGGGCCGCTCTCCTACGAGCAGTACTTC. Amino acid sequence: CASSSGLAGGPLSYEQYF.

This clonotype was detected a few times. The gene calls are TRBV12-3 or TRBV12-4 and TRBJ1-3, with D uncertain. The CDR3 sequence is 14 residues long. V dropped 6 bases and J dropped 0 bases, with 9 bases sitting between them. This chain's CDR3 is CASRPHNSGNTIYF. The CDR3 DNA reads as TGTGCCAGCAGACCTCACAACTCTGGAAACACCATATATTTT.

This clonotype was counted between two and nine times. J is TRBJ2-5 and V is TRBV2, with TRBD2 identical over 12 bases. Germline CDR1 SNHLY, CDR2 FYNNEI. The CDR3 length is 14 residues. V lost 4 bases, J lost 3 bases, and 0 bases stayed unmatched. The CDR3 bases are TGTGCCAGCAGTGGGACTAGCGGGAAAGAGACCCAGTACTTC. It yields the protein CASSGTSGKETQYF.

This clonotype was seen ten or more times. One end of the junction is discordant with germline, which a read error may explain. V and J are TRBV7-2 and TRBJ2-3; D is perhaps TRBD2 (6 bases). Looked up from germline, CDR1 is SGHTA and CDR2 is FQGNSA. This CDR3 is built from 14 residues. The CDR3: CASSLVGSKDTQYF. CDR3 sequence (DNA): TGTGCCAGCAGCTTAGTCGGGAGCAAAGATACGCAGTATTTT. Variable domain in full (rest from reference TRBV7-2 and TRBJ2-3): GAGVSQSPSNKVTEKGKDVELRCDPISGHTALYWYRQSLGQGLEFLIYFQGNSAPDKSGLPSDRFSAERTGGSVSTLTIQRTQQEDSAVYLCASSLVGSKDTQYFGPGTRLTVL.

V is TRBV5-1 and J is TRBJ2-3; 7 bases fit TRBD2. The CDR3 is 13 amino acids. Germline V CDR1 and CDR2: SGHRS, YFSETQ. V shed 4 bases and J 5 bases; nucleotides not matched to a gene: 4. For the CDR3, the DNA is TGCGCCAGCAGCCCGGGACTACAAGATACGCAGTATTTT. This translates into CASSPGLQDTQYF.

This clonotype was observed many times. The chain couples TRBV6-1 to TRBJ2-5, with D maybe TRBD2 (6 bases). Trimming shortened V by 5 bases and J by 5 bases, and 18 bases separated the two germline ends. Per germline, CDR1 MNHNS and CDR2 SASEGT. This CDR3 has 15 residues. This chain's CDR3 is CASSPGGGVGETQYF. In DNA, the CDR3 is TGTGCCAGCAGTCCCGGTGGAGGGGTCGGGGAGACCCAGTACTTC.

This clonotype was seen at least ten times. This chain connects TRBV28 to TRBJ2-7; 10 bases match TRBD2. The CDR3 is made up of 15 amino acids. CDR1 MDHEN and CDR2 SYDVKM come from the germline V gene. After removal of 6 bases from V and 1 base from J, the junction contained 6 bases not matched to a gene. DNA of the CDR3: TGTGCCAGCAGCCCCGGACTAGCGGAATCCTACGAGCAGTACTTC. Translated, it gives CASSPGLAESYEQYF.

In this sample, this clonotype turned up many times. V gene TRBV2 combines with J gene TRBJ2-5; D remains unclear. The CDR3 totals 13 residues. Germline lookup yields CDR1 SNHLY and CDR2 FYNNEI. V lost 5 bases and J lost 0, with 7 bases in between. The DNA of the CDR3 is TGTGCCAGCAGTATTGCTAACCAAGAGACCCAGTACTTC. Translating gives CASSIANQETQYF. The full variable domain, rest sourced from reference TRBV2 and TRBJ2-5, is EPEVTQTPSHQVTQMGQEVILRCVPISNHLYFYWYRQILGQKVEFLVSFYNNEISEKSEIFDDQFSVERPDGSNFTLKIRSTKLEDSAMYFCASSIANQETQYFGPGTRLLVL.

The rearrangement uses TRBV14 and TRBJ2-2; 9 bases are shared with TRBD2. CDR1 SGHDN and CDR2 FVKESK come from the germline V gene. The CDR3 contains 18 residues. With 0 bases clipped from V and 2 bases from J, the junction kept 7 bases outside the gene matches. CDR3 protein: CASSQEAASGTNTGELFF. In DNA form, the CDR3 reads TGTGCCAGCAGCCAAGAGGCCGCTAGCGGGACAAACACCGGGGAGCTGTTTTTT. The full variable domain, completed using reference TRBV14 and TRBJ2-2, is EAGVTQFPSHSVIEKGQTVTLRCDPISGHDNLYWYRRVMGKEIKFLLHFVKESKQDESGMPNNRFLAERTGGTYSTLKVQPAELEDSGVYFCASSQEAASGTNTGELFFGEGSRLTVL.

This clonotype was seen ten or more times. The chain has TRBV29-1 and TRBJ2-1; D perhaps matches TRBD1 (7 bases). Germline V gene lookup returns CDR1 SQVTM and CDR2 ANQGSEA. The CDR3 consists of 13 residues. V was trimmed by 6 bases and J by 5 bases, leaving 14 bases between them. The CDR3: CSVGGTVNNEQFF. CDR3 coding DNA: TGCAGCGTAGGAGGGACAGTGAACAATGAGCAGTTCTTC.

This clonotype appeared many times. V is TRBV4-2 and J is TRBJ2-7; 11 nucleotides line up with TRBD2. Per the germline V gene, CDR1 is LGHNA and CDR2 is YNFKEQ. Trimming at V came to 3 bases and at J to 3 bases, leaving 1 base not matched to a gene. The CDR3 is made up of 14 amino acids. The CDR3 reads CASSQGLADYEQYF. The CDR3 nucleotides are TGTGCCAGCAGCCAGGGACTAGCGGACTACGAGCAGTACTTC.

This clonotype was seen many times. In nucleotides, the CDR3 is TGCGCCAGCAGCCAAGAATCGCGGGATAGCGATACGCAGTATTTT. It translates to CASSQESRDSDTQYF. The chain combines TRBV4-1 with TRBJ2-3; D might be TRBD2 (6 bases). The length of the CDR3 is 15 residues. Per the germline V gene, CDR1 is MGHRA and CDR2 is YSYEKL. V was pared by 0 bases and J by 6 bases, with 13 bases between.

This clonotype was picked up a small number of times. The CDR3: CASSFTGYEQYF. CDR3 coding DNA: TGTGCCAGCAGCTTCACCGGCTACGAGCAGTACTTC. The genes are TRBV7-2 and TRBJ2-7, with unresolved D. The germline CDR1 and CDR2 sequences are SGHTA and FQGNSA. V was shortened by 3 bases and J by 3 bases, with 6 bases between the two germline ends. The CDR3 is 12 amino acids.

This clonotype turned up a few times. This sequence joins TRBV6-1 and TRBJ2-5, with D possibly TRBD2 on 6 matching bases. The CDR3 sequence is 15 residues long. V lost 3 bases and J 4 bases, leaving 15 bases between the germline ends. CDR1 and CDR2 (germline): MNHNS, SASEGT. The CDR3 loop reads CASSDKDGGAETQYF. In DNA form, the CDR3 reads TGTGCCAGCAGTGACAAGGACGGCGGGGCAGAGACCCAGTACTTC.

In this sample, this clonotype turned up many times. The chain couples TRBV27 to TRBJ2-5; the D is unclear. V was shortened by 4 bases and J by 13 bases, with 22 bases between the two germline ends. Germline V gene lookup returns CDR1 MNHEY and CDR2 SMNVEV (reference sequence). The CDR3 spans 14 residues. In DNA form, the CDR3 reads TGTGCCAGCAGTTCCGACCTTGTGGCCGCGAGGCGGTACTTC. Protein product: CASSSDLVAARRYF.

This clonotype has at least ten counts. The rearrangement uses TRBV5-1 and TRBJ1-1, with D possibly TRBD1 on 6 matching bases. Germline values: CDR1 SGHRS, CDR2 YFSETQ. V was pared by 0 bases and J by 7 bases, with 10 bases between. This CDR3 has 13 residues. The CDR3 here is CASSLDGGGEAFF. In nucleotides, the CDR3 is TGCGCCAGCAGCTTGGACGGGGGCGGTGAAGCTTTCTTT.

This clonotype has a count of ten or more. This sequence joins TRBV5-1 and TRBJ1-1; 7 nucleotides align to TRBD1. This CDR3 contains 15 residues. V shed 1 base, J shed 5 bases, and the junction held 8 bases outside the gene matches. CDR1 and CDR2 (germline): SGHRS, YFSETQ. CDR3 sequence (DNA): TGCGCCAGCAGCTTGTTGAGAGGGGGCTGGACTGAAGCTTTCTTT. This translates into CASSLLRGGWTEAFF. Filled out from reference TRBV5-1 and TRBJ1-1, the complete variable domain reads KAGVTQTPRYLIKTRGQQVTLSCSPISGHRSVSWYQQTPGQGLQFLFEYFSETQRNKGNFPGRFSGRQFSNSRSEMNVSTLELGDSALYLCASSLLRGGWTEAFFGQGTRLTVV.

This clonotype was seen ten or more times. This chain joins TRBV12-3 or TRBV12-4 and TRBJ2-3; no firm D call. The CDR3 extends over 14 amino acids. V lost 7 bases to trimming and J lost 0 bases, with 11 bases between them. CDR3 amino acids: CASTYTQSTDTQYF. The CDR3 DNA reads as TGTGCCAGCACTTATACTCAGAGCACAGATACGCAGTATTTT.

Notes on this clonotype: This may arise from a read error, as a much more abundant clone is one base away. The genes are TRBV5-1 and TRBJ2-1; D perhaps matches TRBD1 (5 bases). This CDR3 is 16 amino acids long. Trimming pared 4 bases from V and 5 bases from J, leaving 19 bases between. Germline CDR1 SGHRS, CDR2 YFSETQ. The CDR3 DNA is TGCGCCAGCAGCATTCAACAGGTGCAGACACACAATGAGCAGTTCTTC. Translating it yields CASSIQQVQTHNEQFF.

This clonotype was recorded many times. The chain links TRBV4-2 to TRBJ1-2, with 8 nucleotides matching TRBD1. The CDR3 loop spans 17 amino acids. V was clipped by 0 bases and J by 6 bases; unmatched bases: 12. CDR1 and CDR2 from the germline V gene are LGHNA and YNFKEQ. CDR3 region: CASSQDRGGQALDGYTF. Here the CDR3 DNA reads TGTGCCAGCAGCCAAGATCGGGGGGGACAGGCTCTTGATGGCTACACCTTC.

This clonotype was observed a few times. The chain couples TRBV29-1 to TRBJ2-1; D possibly matches TRBD1 or TRBD2 (7 bases each). The CDR3 runs 12 residues. Germline lookup yields CDR1 SQVTM and CDR2 ANQGSEA. As DNA, the CDR3 is TGCATCGCCGGACCCAGGGGGGGAGAGCAGTTCTTC. The encoded protein is CIAGPRGGEQFF.

This clonotype was detected many times. The chain recombines TRBV12-3 or TRBV12-4 with TRBJ2-1; D is undetermined. Trimming cost V 7 bases and J 9 bases, with 10 bases left between them. The CDR3 is 11 residues long. The CDR3 DNA is TGTGCCAGCAAATTGGGCGTTGAGCAGTTCTTC. This codes for CASKLGVEQFF.

The J gene is TRBJ2-2, the V gene TRBV5-1; 7 bases match TRBD1. V dropped 4 bases and J dropped 0; count of bases not matched to a gene: 3. Germline CDR1 reads SGHRS; CDR2 reads YFSETQ. This CDR3 has 15 residues. The DNA for the CDR3 is TGCGCCAGCAGCCCGGGACAGACGAACACCGGGGAGCTGTTTTTT. Translating gives CASSPGQTNTGELFF. Complete variable domain (other parts from reference TRBV5-1 and TRBJ2-2): KAGVTQTPRYLIKTRGQQVTLSCSPISGHRSVSWYQQTPGQGLQFLFEYFSETQRNKGNFPGRFSGRQFSNSRSEMNVSTLELGDSALYLCASSPGQTNTGELFFGEGSRLTVL.